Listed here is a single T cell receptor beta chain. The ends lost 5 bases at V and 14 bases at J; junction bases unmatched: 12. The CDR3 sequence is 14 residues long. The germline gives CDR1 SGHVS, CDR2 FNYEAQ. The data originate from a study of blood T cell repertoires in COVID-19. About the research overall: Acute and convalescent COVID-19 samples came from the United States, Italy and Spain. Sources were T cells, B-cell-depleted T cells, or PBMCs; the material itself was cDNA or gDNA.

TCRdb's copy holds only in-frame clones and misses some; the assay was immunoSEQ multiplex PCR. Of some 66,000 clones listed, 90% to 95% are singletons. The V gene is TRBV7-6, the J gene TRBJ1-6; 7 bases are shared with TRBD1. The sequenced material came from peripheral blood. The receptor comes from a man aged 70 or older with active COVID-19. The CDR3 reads CASSLSSGQDTLHF. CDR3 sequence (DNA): TGTGCCAGCAGCCTTAGCAGTGGACAGGACACCCTCCACTTT.